The sequence of this T cell receptor (beta chain) was determined in a study of blood T cell repertoires in COVID-19. Germline-derived CDR1 and CDR2 are LGHNA and YSLEER. The CDR3 is 15 residues long. Trimming shortened V by 0 bases and J by 11 bases, and 17 bases separated the two germline ends. The data were produced by immunoSEQ multiplex PCR, yet TCRdb's version contains in-frame clones alone and is incomplete. The sample lists 200,000 to 250,000 clones, more than 70% occurring once. This chain joins TRBV4-3 and TRBJ2-1; D not certain. The origin of this receptor is a woman aged 30 to 39 with COVID-19, enrolled during active disease. The specimen sequenced was peripheral blood. The CDR3 bases are TGCGCCAGCAGCCAAGATAGTCGTATTTCCGGTCAGCAGTTCTTC. It is translated as CASSQDSRISGQQFF.